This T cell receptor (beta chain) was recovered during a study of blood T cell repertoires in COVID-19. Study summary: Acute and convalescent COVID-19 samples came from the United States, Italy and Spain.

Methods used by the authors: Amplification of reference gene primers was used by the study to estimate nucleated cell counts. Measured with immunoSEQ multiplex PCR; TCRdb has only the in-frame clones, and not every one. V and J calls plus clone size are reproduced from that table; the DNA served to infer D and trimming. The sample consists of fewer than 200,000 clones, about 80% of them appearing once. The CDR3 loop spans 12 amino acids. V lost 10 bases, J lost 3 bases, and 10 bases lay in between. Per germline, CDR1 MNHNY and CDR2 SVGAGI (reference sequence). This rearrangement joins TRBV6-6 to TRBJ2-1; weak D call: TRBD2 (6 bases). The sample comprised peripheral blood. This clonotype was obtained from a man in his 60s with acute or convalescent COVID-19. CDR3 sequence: CAIGGIYNEQFF. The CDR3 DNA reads TGTGCCATCGGCGGGATCTACAATGAGCAGTTCTTC.